The rows below give T cell receptor beta chains drawn from one sample of a study of T cells in Graves' hyperthyroidism and ophthalmopathy. TCRdb used MiXCR to reprocess the multiplex PCR reads, holding one entry per CDR3 protein. There are approximately 700,000 distinct CDR3 sequences in the sample; 45% occur only once, and more than 7% lies in the top ten. The sample taken for sequencing was peripheral blood or thyroid tissue (not recorded which). Receptors originate from an adult man with Graves' disease, either hyperthyroidism or ophthalmopathy (not recorded which). Each CDR3 is given with its conserved first and last residue. D genes are given only for firm matches. Clone size is given for some rows only: seen once, a few or many times, or a class if the clone is expanded.

D	size	V	J	CDR3	DNA
TRBD1	many	TRBV9	TRBJ2-6	CASSVALTGGSGANVLTF	TGTGCCAGCAGCGTAGCGTTGACAGGGGGCTCTGGGGCCAACGTCCTGACTTTC
NA	NA	TRBV20-1	TRBJ1-2	CSATRESYGYTF	TGCAGTGCAACCCGGGAGAGCTATGGCTACACCTTC
NA	NA	TRBV5-1	TRBJ2-7	CPSSLPPTSYEQYF	TGCCCCAGCAGCTTGCCCCCAACCTCCTACGAGCAGTACTTC
TRBD2	NA	TRBV6-1	TRBJ2-7	CASTPGTSGRAYEQYF	TGTGCCTCCACCCCCGGGACTAGCGGGAGGGCCTACGAGCAGTACTTC
TRBD1	many	TRBV29-1	TRBJ1-4	CSVDLDRGNEKLFF	TGCAGCGTTGACCTGGACAGGGGGAATGAAAAACTGTTTTTT
TRBD1	NA	TRBV6-1	TRBJ1-5	CASSAGQGANQPQHF	TGTGCCAGCAGTGCAGGACAGGGGGCCAATCAGCCCCAGCATTTT
TRBD1	once	TRBV25-1	TRBJ1-1	CASSEWTGTAFF	TGTGCCAGCAGTGAATGGACAGGGACGGCTTTCTTT
TRBD2	NA	TRBV19	TRBJ2-1	CASSMSSGGPNEQFF	TGTGCCAGTAGTATGTCTAGCGGGGGTCCCAATGAGCAGTTCTTC
NA	few	TRBV25-1	TRBJ2-1	CASSELSGSGQFF	TGTGCCAGCAGTGAATTGTCGGGTTCTGGGCAGTTCTTC
NA	NA	TRBV20-1	TRBJ2-7	CSAQGMGPVFPYEQYF	TGCAGTGCCCAAGGCATGGGTCCGGTATTCCCCTACGAGCAGTACTTC
TRBD2	few	TRBV7-9	TRBJ2-7	CASSFPAGGTYEQYF	TGTGCCAGCAGCTTCCCAGCGGGAGGTACCTACGAGCAGTACTTC
TRBD1	few	TRBV29-1	TRBJ1-1	CSVAGGIAEAFF	TGCAGCGTTGCAGGGGGTATAGCTGAAGCTTTCTTT
NA	NA	TRBV11-1	TRBJ2-2	CASSLSTGTWNTGELFF	TGTGCCAGCAGCCTAAGCACCGGGACATGGAACACCGGGGAGCTGTTTTTT
NA	NA	TRBV27	TRBJ1-2	CASSFGGVQFQLANYGYTF	TGTGCCAGCAGTTTCGGGGGTGTACAATTTCAGTTAGCTAACTATGGCTACACCTTC
NA	few	TRBV9	TRBJ1-6	CASRGGDINNSPLHF	TGTGCCAGCCGAGGGGGGGACATTAATAATTCACCCCTCCACTTT
NA	many	TRBV10-3	TRBJ2-5	CAISELGETQYF	TGTGCCATCAGTGAGCTTGGAGAGACCCAGTACTTC
NA	NA	TRBV25-1	TRBJ2-7	CASAANYEQYF	TGTGCCAGCGCGGCCAACTACGAGCAGTACTTC
NA	few	TRBV7-9	TRBJ2-7	CASSYSLSTHEQYF	TGTGCCAGCAGTTATTCGCTATCGACCCACGAGCAGTACTTC
NA	NA	TRBV20-1	TRBJ1-6	CSASGQGFGNSPLHF	TGCAGTGCTAGCGGGCAGGGTTTCGGCAATTCACCCCTCCACTTT
NA	once	TRBV25-1	TRBJ1-5	CASSESRASNQPQHF	TGTGCCAGCAGTGAATCCAGGGCAAGCAATCAGCCCCAGCATTTT
NA	NA	TRBV5-1	TRBJ2-7	CASSLGGAWSEQYF	TGCGCCAGCAGCTTGGGGGGGGCCTGGAGCGAGCAGTACTTC
NA	many	TRBV10-3	TRBJ2-7	CAISGGVNLYEQYF	TGTGCCATCAGTGGAGGGGTCAACCTCTACGAGCAGTACTTC
TRBD2	many	TRBV6-1	TRBJ2-7	CASSEGTSGSYEQYF	TGTGCCAGCAGTGAAGGGACTAGCGGGAGCTACGAGCAGTACTTC
TRBD1	many	TRBV7-2	TRBJ2-7	CASSLGSSGTGLEQYF	TGTGCCAGCAGCTTAGGATCCTCCGGGACAGGCCTGGAGCAGTACTTC
TRBD1	few	TRBV6-2/TRBV6-3	TRBJ1-6	CASRDPGTGDSPLHF	TGTGCCAGCAGGGACCCCGGGACAGGGGACTCACCCCTCCACTTT
TRBD1	NA	TRBV12-3/TRBV12-4	TRBJ1-2	CASHLGQGDYGYTF	TGTGCCAGCCACCTCGGACAGGGGGACTATGGCTACACCTTC
NA	many	TRBV24-1	TRBJ2-5	CATSERSTFKKTQYF	TGTGCCACCAGTGAAAGGTCGACGTTCAAAAAGACCCAGTACTTC
NA	NA	TRBV7-9	TRBJ1-5	CASSTDRYSNQPQHF	TGTGCCAGCAGCACAGACAGGTATAGCAATCAGCCCCAGCATTTT
NA	once	TRBV7-9	TRBJ2-7	CASSPSIGGLNYEQHF	TGTGCCAGCAGCCCTTCGATTGGCGGACTTAACTACGAGCAGCACTTC
NA	many	TRBV19	TRBJ1-2	CASSPGILGYGYTF	TGTGCCAGTAGCCCAGGGATATTAGGCTATGGCTACACCTTC
NA	NA	TRBV10-3	TRBJ1-5	CAISGQSLPQHF	TGTGCCATCAGTGGACAGAGCCTCCCCCAGCATTTT
TRBD1	NA	TRBV15	TRBJ2-3	CATRRTGVTDTQYF	TGTGCCACCAGGAGGACAGGGGTGACAGATACGCAGTATTTT
NA	few	TRBV4-2	TRBJ1-1	CASSRRGVSYRNTEAFF	TGTGCCAGCAGCCGGCGGGGAGTGTCTTATAGGAACACTGAAGCTTTCTTT
NA	NA	TRBV6-5	TRBJ1-5	CASSEAGQINQPQHF	TGTGCCAGCAGTGAAGCTGGCCAGATCAATCAGCCCCAGCATTTT
TRBD1	NA	TRBV7-1	TRBJ2-5	CASSPRTGGKETQYF	TGTGCCAGCAGCCCGCGGACAGGGGGCAAAGAGACCCAGTACTTC
NA	many	TRBV7-9	TRBJ1-5	CASSPTDSNQPQHF	TGTGCCAGCAGCCCCACGGATAGCAATCAGCCCCAGCATTTT
NA	few	TRBV6-1	TRBJ1-5	CASSYRLNQPQHF	TGTGCCAGCAGTTACCGCTTAAATCAGCCCCAGCATTTT
NA	NA	TRBV6-1	TRBJ1-3	CASSAHGGLGNTIYF	TGTGCCAGCAGTGCTCATGGGGGTCTTGGAAACACCATATATTTT
NA	NA	TRBV7-9	TRBJ2-7	CASSQQDYEQYF	TGTGCCAGCAGCCAACAGGACTACGAGCAGTACTTC
TRBD1	once	TRBV4-1	TRBJ2-7	CASSLEGGTGTYEQYF	TGTGCCAGCAGCTTAGAGGGCGGGACAGGTACCTACGAGCAGTACTTC
NA	many	TRBV20-1	TRBJ1-5	CSAMFSSNQPQHF	TGCAGTGCTATGTTCAGTAGCAATCAGCCCCAGCATTTT
NA	NA	TRBV25-1	TRBJ1-1	CASSPWWGEHTEAFF	TGTGCCAGCAGCCCCTGGTGGGGGGAGCACACTGAAGCTTTCTTT
NA	NA	TRBV7-3	TRBJ2-7	CASSFRVTGSGDEQYF	TGTGCCAGCAGCTTTCGAGTAACAGGGTCAGGCGACGAGCAGTACTTC
NA	once	TRBV16	TRBJ2-7	CASSEIGELYF	TGTGCCAGCAGTGAAATCGGGGAGCTGTACTTC
TRBD1	few	TRBV2	TRBJ1-2	CASRQLGQGAYGYTF	TGTGCCAGCAGACAACTGGGACAGGGGGCCTATGGCTACACCTTC
NA	few	TRBV10-3	TRBJ1-4	CAISDGTNEKLFF	TGTGCCATCAGTGACGGGACTAATGAAAAACTGTTTTTT
NA	many	TRBV29-1	TRBJ1-4	CSVAGSSNEKLFF	TGCAGCGTTGCGGGGTCGTCTAATGAAAAACTGTTTTTT
TRBD2	NA	TRBV6-6	TRBJ2-5	CASRTGGGAKTQYF	TGTGCCAGCAGAACCGGGGGAGGGGCGAAGACCCAGTACTTC
TRBD1	NA	TRBV20-1	TRBJ1-1	CSATPLTGLNTEAFF	TGCAGTGCCACACCTCTGACAGGGCTGAACACTGAAGCTTTCTTT